This T cell receptor (beta chain) was obtained from a study of human T cells and chemical hapten exposure. V was pared by 6 bases and J by 3 bases, with 16 bases between. This CDR3 spans 15 amino acids. Germline CDR1 reads MNHEY; CDR2 reads SVGAGI. This clonotype has a count of ten or more. One entry per CDR3 protein results from TCRdb running MiXCR on the RACE reads. This table has some 400,000 distinct CDR3 sequences, about 5.1% appearing once. As for time point: pre-sensitization, week 0. Treatment noted: therapeutic diphenylcyclopropenone sensitization with weekly scalp DPC. V is TRBV6-5 and J is TRBJ2-3; perhaps TRBD1 as D (6 bases). This clonotype was sampled from a woman aged 45-65 years with alopecia areata. Some clones in this sample may be carry-over from other donors' samples. The sequencing used whole blood, collected in connection with sensitization to the hapten diphenylcyclopropenone (DPC). In nucleotides, the CDR3 is TGTGCCAGCAGCCAAGGGGGTGTTGGGACAGATACGCAGTATTTT. Amino acid sequence: CASSQGGVGTDTQYF.